This T cell receptor (beta chain) was identified in a study of cytomegalovirus exposure and HLA in healthy donors. The CDR3 sequence is 15 residues long. The V gene lost 5 bases and the J gene lost 3 bases, with 13 bases spanning the gap. CDR1 is MGHDK, CDR2 SYGVNS, per germline. Libraries were prepared by immunoSEQ multiplex PCR; TCRdb keeps only in-frame clonotypes and omits some of them. Here the sample spans roughly 57,000 clones, approximately 93% being singletons. The sequence was obtained from a woman between 18 and 30 years old in good health and CMV-seropositive. This sequence joins TRBV25-1 and TRBJ1-4; D not certain. The material sequenced was PBMCs. The CDR3 spells CASSRETQPNEKLFF. CDR3 bases: TGTGCCAGCAGTCGGGAGACACAACCTAATGAAAAACTGTTTTTT.